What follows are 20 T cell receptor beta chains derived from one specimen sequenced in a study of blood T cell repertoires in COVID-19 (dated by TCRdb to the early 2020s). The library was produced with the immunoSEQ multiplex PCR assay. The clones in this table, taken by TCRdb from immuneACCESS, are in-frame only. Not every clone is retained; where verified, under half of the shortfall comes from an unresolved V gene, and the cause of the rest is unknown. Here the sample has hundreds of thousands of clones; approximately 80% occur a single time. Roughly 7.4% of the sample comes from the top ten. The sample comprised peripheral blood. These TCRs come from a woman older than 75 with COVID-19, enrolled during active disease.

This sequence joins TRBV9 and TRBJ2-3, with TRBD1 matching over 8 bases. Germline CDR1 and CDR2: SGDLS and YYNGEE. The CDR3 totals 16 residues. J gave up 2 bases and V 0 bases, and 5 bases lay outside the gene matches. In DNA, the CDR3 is TGTGCCAGCAGCGTAGGGGGGACAGGAATCACAGATACGCAGTATTTT. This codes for CASSVGGTGITDTQYF. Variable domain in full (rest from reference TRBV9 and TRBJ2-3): DSGVTQTPKHLITATGQRVTLRCSPRSGDLSVYWYQQSLDQGLQFLIQYYNGEERAKGNILERFSAQQFPDLHSELNLSSLELGDSALYFCASSVGGTGITDTQYFGPGTRLTVL.

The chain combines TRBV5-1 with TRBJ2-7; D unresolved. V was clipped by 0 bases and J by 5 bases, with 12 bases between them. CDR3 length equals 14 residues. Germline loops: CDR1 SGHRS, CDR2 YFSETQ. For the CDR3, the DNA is TGCGCCAGCAGCTTGGGCGACAAAGGCGACGAGCAGTACTTC. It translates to CASSLGDKGDEQYF.

CDR3 nucleotide sequence: TGTGCCAGCCAACGAGGGGGTAACACCGGGGAGCTGTTTTTT. Protein: CASQRGGNTGELFF. This chain uses TRBV28 with TRBJ2-2; TRBD1 is a possible D gene (6 bases). This CDR3 is built from 14 residues. The germline CDR1 and CDR2 sequences are MDHEN and SYDVKM. The germline V and J ends were trimmed by 8 bases and 2 bases, with 12 bases remaining between them.

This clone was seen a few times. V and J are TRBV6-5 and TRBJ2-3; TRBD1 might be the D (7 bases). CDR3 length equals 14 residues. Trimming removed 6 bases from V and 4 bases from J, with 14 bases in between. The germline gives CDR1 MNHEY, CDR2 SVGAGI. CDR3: CASSTGGGPDTQYF. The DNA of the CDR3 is TGTGCCAGCAGCACCGGAGGGGGCCCAGATACGCAGTATTTT.

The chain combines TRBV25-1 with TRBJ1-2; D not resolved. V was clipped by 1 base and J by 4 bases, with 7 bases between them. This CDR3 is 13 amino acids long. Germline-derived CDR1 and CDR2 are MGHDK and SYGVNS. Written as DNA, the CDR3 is TGTGCCAGCAGTGAATCGGGAGTCTATGGCTACACCTTC. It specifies CASSESGVYGYTF.

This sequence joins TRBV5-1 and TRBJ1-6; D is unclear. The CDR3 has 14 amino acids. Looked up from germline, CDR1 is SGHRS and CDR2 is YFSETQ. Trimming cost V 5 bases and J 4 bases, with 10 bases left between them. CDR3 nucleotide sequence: TGCGCCAGCAGTTCCTCGGGATATAATTCACCCCTCCACTTT. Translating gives CASSSSGYNSPLHF.

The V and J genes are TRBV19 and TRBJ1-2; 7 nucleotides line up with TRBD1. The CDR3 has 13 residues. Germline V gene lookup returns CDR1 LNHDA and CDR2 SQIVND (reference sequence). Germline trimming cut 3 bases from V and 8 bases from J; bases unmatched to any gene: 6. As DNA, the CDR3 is TGTGCCAGTAGTATTCGACAGGGACTCGGCTACACCTTC. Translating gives CASSIRQGLGYTF.

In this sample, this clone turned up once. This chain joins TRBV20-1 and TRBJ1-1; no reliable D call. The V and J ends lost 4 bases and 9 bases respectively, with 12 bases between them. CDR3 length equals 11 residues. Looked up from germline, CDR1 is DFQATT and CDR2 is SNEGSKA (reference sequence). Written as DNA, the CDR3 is TGCAGTGCTAAGAAGGCACAGAAAGCTTTCTTT. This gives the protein CSAKKAQKAFF.

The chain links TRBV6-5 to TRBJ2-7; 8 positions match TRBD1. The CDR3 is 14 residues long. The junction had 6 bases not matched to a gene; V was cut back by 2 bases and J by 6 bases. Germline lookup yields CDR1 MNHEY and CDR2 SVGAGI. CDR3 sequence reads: CASSYQDRAGEQYF. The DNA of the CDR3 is TGTGCCAGCAGTTACCAGGACAGGGCCGGCGAGCAGTACTTC.

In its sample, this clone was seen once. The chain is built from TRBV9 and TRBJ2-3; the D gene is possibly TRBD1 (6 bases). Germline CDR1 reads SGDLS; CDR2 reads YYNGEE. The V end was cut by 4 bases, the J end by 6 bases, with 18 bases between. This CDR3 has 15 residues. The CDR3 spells CASSPRTVSSDTQYF. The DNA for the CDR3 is TGTGCCAGCAGCCCGCGGACAGTATCGTCGGATACGCAGTATTTT.

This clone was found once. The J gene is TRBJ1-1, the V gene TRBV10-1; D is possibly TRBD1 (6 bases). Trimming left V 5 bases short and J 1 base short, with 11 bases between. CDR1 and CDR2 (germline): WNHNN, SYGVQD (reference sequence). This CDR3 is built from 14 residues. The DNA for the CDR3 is TGCGCCAGCAGTCCAGGGACAAAGAACACTGAAGCTTTCTTT. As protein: CASSPGTKNTEAFF.

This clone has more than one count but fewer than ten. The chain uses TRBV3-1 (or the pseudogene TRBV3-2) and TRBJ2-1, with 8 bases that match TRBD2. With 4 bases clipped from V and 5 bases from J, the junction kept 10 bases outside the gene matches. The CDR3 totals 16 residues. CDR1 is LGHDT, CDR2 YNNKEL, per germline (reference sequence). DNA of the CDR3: TGTGCCAGCAGCCCAAGTGGAGCGGGGGTTCACAATGAGCAGTTCTTC. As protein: CASSPSGAGVHNEQFF.

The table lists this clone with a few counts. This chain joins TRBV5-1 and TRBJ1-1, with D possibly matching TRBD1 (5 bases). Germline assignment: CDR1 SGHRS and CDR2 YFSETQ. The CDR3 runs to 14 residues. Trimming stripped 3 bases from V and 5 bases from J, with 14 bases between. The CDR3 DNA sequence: TGCGCCAGCAGCTCACCGACGGGGGGGACTGAAGCTTTCTTT. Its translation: CASSSPTGGTEAFF.

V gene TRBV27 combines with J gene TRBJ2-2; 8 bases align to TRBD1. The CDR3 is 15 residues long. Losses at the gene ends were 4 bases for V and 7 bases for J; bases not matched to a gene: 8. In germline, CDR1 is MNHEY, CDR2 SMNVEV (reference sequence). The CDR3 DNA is TGTGCCAGCAGTTCCCGGGACAGGCTTGACGGGGAGCTGTTTTTT. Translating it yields CASSSRDRLDGELFF.

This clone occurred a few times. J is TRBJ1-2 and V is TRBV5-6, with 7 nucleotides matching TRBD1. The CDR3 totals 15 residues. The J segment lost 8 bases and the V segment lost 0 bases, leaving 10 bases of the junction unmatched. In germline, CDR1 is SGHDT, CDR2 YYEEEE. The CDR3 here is CASSLDPRQGAGYTF. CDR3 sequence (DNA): TGTGCCAGCAGCTTGGACCCCCGACAGGGAGCCGGCTACACCTTC.

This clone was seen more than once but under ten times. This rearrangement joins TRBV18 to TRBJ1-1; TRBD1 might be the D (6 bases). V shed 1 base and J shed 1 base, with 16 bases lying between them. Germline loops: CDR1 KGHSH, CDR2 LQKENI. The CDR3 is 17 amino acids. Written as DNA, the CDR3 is TGTGCCAGCTCACCACAAGCCCTCGGACAGCGGAACACTGAAGCTTTCTTT. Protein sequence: CASSPQALGQRNTEAFF.

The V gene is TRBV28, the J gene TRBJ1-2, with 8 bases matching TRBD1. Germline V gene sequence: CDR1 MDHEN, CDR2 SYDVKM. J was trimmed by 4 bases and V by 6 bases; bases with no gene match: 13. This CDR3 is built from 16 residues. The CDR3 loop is CASRDSGGGRGYGYTF. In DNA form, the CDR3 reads TGTGCCAGCAGGGACTCAGGGGGCGGAAGAGGCTATGGCTACACCTTC.

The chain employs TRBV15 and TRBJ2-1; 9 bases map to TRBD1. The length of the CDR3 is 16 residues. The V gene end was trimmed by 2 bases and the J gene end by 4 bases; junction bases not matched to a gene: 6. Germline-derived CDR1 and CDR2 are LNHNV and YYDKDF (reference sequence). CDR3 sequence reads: CATSRTGTGLYNEQFF. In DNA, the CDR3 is TGTGCCACCAGCAGAACCGGGACAGGGTTGTACAATGAGCAGTTCTTC. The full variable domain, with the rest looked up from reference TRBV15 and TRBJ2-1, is DAMVIQNPRYQVTQFGKPVTLSCSQTLNHNVMYWYQQKSSQAPKLLFHYYDKDFNNEADTPDNFQSRRPNTSFCFLDIRSPGLGDTAMYLCATSRTGTGLYNEQFFGPGTRLTVL.

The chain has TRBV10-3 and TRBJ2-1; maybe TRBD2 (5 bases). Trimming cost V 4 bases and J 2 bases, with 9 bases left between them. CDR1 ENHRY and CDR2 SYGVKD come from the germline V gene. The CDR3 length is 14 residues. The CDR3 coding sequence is TGTGCCATCAGTGCTGACGGGGCCTACAATGAGCAGTTCTTC. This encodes CAISADGAYNEQFF.

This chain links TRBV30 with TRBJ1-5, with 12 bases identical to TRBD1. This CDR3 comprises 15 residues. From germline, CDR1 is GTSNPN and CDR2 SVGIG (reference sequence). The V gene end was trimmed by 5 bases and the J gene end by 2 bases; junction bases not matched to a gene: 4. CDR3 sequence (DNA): TGTGCCTGGTCGGGACAGGGGGCTGGCAATCAGCCCCAGCATTTT. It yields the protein CAWSGQGAGNQPQHF. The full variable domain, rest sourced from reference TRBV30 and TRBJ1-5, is SQTIHQWPATLVQPVGSPLSLECTVEGTSNPNLYWYRQAAGRGLQLLFYSVGIGQISSEVPQNLSASRPQDRQFILSSKKLLLSDSGFYLCAWSGQGAGNQPQHFGDGTRLSIL.